These T cell receptor beta chains were read from a single sample in a study of beta chain features in type 1 diabetes. TCRdb's table, derived via immunoSEQ multiplex PCR, lists solely in-frame clones and lacks some. The data contain roughly 450,000 clones, around 14% of them seen just once; the ten biggest clones take up roughly 0.036%. The sample comprised naive CD4+ T cells from blood. The source of these receptors is a man aged 25 to 40 in good health. The CDR3 runs from the conserved cysteine through the conserved F or W. Each record gives: clone size, J gene, D gene, V gene, CDR3 DNA, CDR3 protein. A D gene is named only where the DNA matches it firmly. Clone size is shown for a subset of rows, as once, few, many or a class of expanded clone.

size: -; J: TRBJ1-2; D: -; V: TRBV6-5; DNA: TGTGCCAGCAGTCGTCACAGGGAGAATGGCTACACCTTC; CDR3: CASSRHRENGYTF
size: few; J: TRBJ2-1; D: -; V: TRBV7-2; DNA: TGTGCCAGCAGCTTAGCGCAGACGGCCTCCTACAATGAGCAGTTCTTC; CDR3: CASSLAQTASYNEQFF
size: few; J: TRBJ2-1; D: TRBD1; V: TRBV5-4; DNA: TGTGCCAGCAGCTCCAAGACAGGGGTGTACTCGAATGAGCAGTTCTTC; CDR3: CASSSKTGVYSNEQFF
size: -; J: TRBJ2-4; D: TRBD1; V: TRBV5-4; DNA: TGTGCCACCCTGGACAGGAAAAACATTCAGTACTTC; CDR3: CATLDRKNIQYF
size: -; J: TRBJ1-5; D: -; V: TRBV9; DNA: TGTGCCAGCAGCGCAGGACAGAACAATCAGCCCCAGCATTTT; CDR3: CASSAGQNNQPQHF
size: -; J: TRBJ1-5; D: -; V: TRBV30; DNA: TGTGCCTGGAGTGTACAGGGCGGTCAGCCCCAGCATTTT; CDR3: CAWSVQGGQPQHF
size: -; J: TRBJ2-3; D: -; V: TRBV5-4; DNA: TGTGCCAGCAGCTTGGAACTAACTGTTGTAAGCACAGATACGCAGTATTTT; CDR3: CASSLELTVVSTDTQYF
size: -; J: TRBJ2-3; D: -; V: TRBV10-3; DNA: TGTGCCATCAGTGAATCGCTAGCGACTCGCACAGATACGCAGTATTTT; CDR3: CAISESLATRTDTQYF
size: -; J: TRBJ1-1; D: TRBD1; V: TRBV9; DNA: TGTGCCAGCAGCGTAGGCGGGACAGCGGGGTCTGAAGCTTTCTTT; CDR3: CASSVGGTAGSEAFF
size: few; J: TRBJ2-1; D: TRBD2; V: TRBV6-5; DNA: TGTGCCACCTGGACTAGTCTTACACACAATGAGCAGTTCTTC; CDR3: CATWTSLTHNEQFF
size: -; J: TRBJ1-1; D: -; V: TRBV29-1; DNA: TGCAGCGTTGTGGGTGCCCCACTGGAAGCTTTCTTT; CDR3: CSVVGAPLEAFF
size: -; J: TRBJ1-1; D: -; V: TRBV27; DNA: TGTGCCAGCAGTTTACGGGGCAGGGTGGGAAGGAACACTGAAGCTTTCTTT; CDR3: CASSLRGRVGRNTEAFF
size: few; J: TRBJ2-1; D: -; V: TRBV10-3; DNA: TGTGCCATCAGGCAGCTTAGCGGTAGCTCCTACAATGAGCAGTTCTTC; CDR3: CAIRQLSGSSYNEQFF
size: -; J: TRBJ2-3; D: TRBD1; V: TRBV15; DNA: TGTGCCACCAGCAGACCCCCGGGACAGGGGTTGGCAGATACGCAGTATTTT; CDR3: CATSRPPGQGLADTQYF
size: few; J: TRBJ1-4; D: -; V: TRBV18; DNA: TGTGCCAGCTCCCGGGACGGGAAAAAGAATGAAAAACTGTTTTTT; CDR3: CASSRDGKKNEKLFF
size: -; J: TRBJ1-2; D: -; V: TRBV9; DNA: TGTGCCAGCAGCCCGTACAGGGATACTAACTATGGCTACACCTTC; CDR3: CASSPYRDTNYGYTF
size: -; J: TRBJ1-5; D: -; V: TRBV7-9; DNA: TGTGCCAGCAGCGGTACAGGGATCCAACAGCCCCAGCATTTT; CDR3: CASSGTGIQQPQHF
size: -; J: TRBJ2-1; D: -; V: TRBV4-3; DNA: TGCGCCAGCAGCCCGAAGATTTACAATGAGCAGTTCTTC; CDR3: CASSPKIYNEQFF
size: -; J: TRBJ1-1; D: -; V: TRBV5-4; DNA: TGTGCCAGCAGAGGAGGGGGTACTGAAGCTTTCTTT; CDR3: CASRGGGTEAFF
size: once; J: TRBJ2-5; D: TRBD2; V: TRBV7-8; DNA: TGTGCCAGCAGCTTATCCCGGGGAGCGGGAGGGCCCAATTTGGAGACCCAGTACTTC; CDR3: CASSLSRGAGGPNLETQYF
size: few; J: TRBJ2-5; D: -; V: TRBV10-3; DNA: TGTGCCATCAGTGAGTCAATGGGACTCGGAGAGGGAGAGACCCAGTACTTC; CDR3: CAISESMGLGEGETQYF
size: few; J: TRBJ2-7; D: -; V: TRBV4-3; DNA: TGCGCCAGCAGCCCCCGGGCCGGGACCTACGAGCAGTACTTC; CDR3: CASSPRAGTYEQYF
size: -; J: TRBJ1-1; D: -; V: TRBV6-5; DNA: TGTGCCAGCAGTTACGAGACTGAAGCTTTCTTT; CDR3: CASSYETEAFF
size: few; J: TRBJ1-2; D: -; V: TRBV29-1; DNA: TGCAGCGTCGAGTTGACAGGATCCTGGGGGCCTATTAGCACCGCGGGCTACACCTTC; CDR3: CSVELTGSWGPISTAGYTF
size: -; J: TRBJ1-1; D: -; V: TRBV27; DNA: TGTGCCAGCAGTTTCCGGATGAACACTGAAGCTTTCTTT; CDR3: CASSFRMNTEAFF
size: -; J: TRBJ2-1; D: TRBD2; V: TRBV19; DNA: TGTGCCAGTAGGGGACTAGCCTCCTACAATGAGCAGTTCTTC; CDR3: CASRGLASYNEQFF
size: -; J: TRBJ2-5; D: -; V: TRBV20-1; DNA: TGCAGTGCTAGAAATCCGGAGACCCAGTACTTC; CDR3: CSARNPETQYF
size: -; J: TRBJ2-1; D: -; V: TRBV15; DNA: TGTGCCACCAGCAGAGTGACGGGAAATGAGCAGTTCTTC; CDR3: CATSRVTGNEQFF
size: -; J: TRBJ2-3; D: TRBD2; V: TRBV5-1; DNA: TGCGCCAGCAGGCTTAGCGGGGGGCTCACAGATACGCAGTATTTT; CDR3: CASRLSGGLTDTQYF
size: few; J: TRBJ2-1; D: -; V: TRBV25-1; DNA: TGTGCCAGCAGCTTCGGAGCTAGAGCCAATGAGCAGTTCTTC; CDR3: CASSFGARANEQFF
size: few; J: TRBJ1-2; D: TRBD1; V: TRBV9; DNA: TGTGCCAGCAGCGTCGGCGGTCGCAGACAGGGAGACTATGGCTACACCTTC; CDR3: CASSVGGRRQGDYGYTF
size: few; J: TRBJ2-1; D: TRBD1; V: TRBV9; DNA: TGTGCCAGCAGCGTAGAGGGGGCCGTCTCCTACAATGAGCAGTTCTTC; CDR3: CASSVEGAVSYNEQFF
size: -; J: TRBJ2-3; D: -; V: TRBV7-8; DNA: TGTGCCAGCAGCTTTTGGGGCACAGATACGCAGTATTTT; CDR3: CASSFWGTDTQYF
size: -; J: TRBJ2-1; D: -; V: TRBV7-2; DNA: TGTGCCAGCAGCTCTTCGGGAGCGCGTGAGTTCTTC; CDR3: CASSSSGAREFF
size: -; J: TRBJ2-3; D: TRBD1; V: TRBV25-1; DNA: TGTGCCAGCAGTGCCCAACAGGGGGCCGGAACAGATACGCAGTATTTT; CDR3: CASSAQQGAGTDTQYF
size: few; J: TRBJ2-4; D: TRBD2; V: TRBV11-2; DNA: TGTGCCAGCAGCTCGTATTGGGCTAGCGGAAACATTCAGTACTTC; CDR3: CASSSYWASGNIQYF
size: -; J: TRBJ2-7; D: TRBD1; V: TRBV7-2; DNA: TGTGCCAGCAGCTCGGGACAGGCGCTCTCCTACGAGCAGTACTTC; CDR3: CASSSGQALSYEQYF
size: -; J: TRBJ2-6; D: -; V: TRBV6-5; DNA: TGTGCCAGCAGGGGTATCTCTGGGGCCAACGTCCTGACTTTC; CDR3: CASRGISGANVLTF
size: few; J: TRBJ2-5; D: TRBD2; V: TRBV7-9; DNA: TGTGCCAGCAGCCCGAGACTAGCGGGAGTCGGGGAGACCCAGTACTTC; CDR3: CASSPRLAGVGETQYF
size: -; J: TRBJ1-6; D: TRBD1; V: TRBV2; DNA: TGTGCCAGTGTCCGGGACAGAAGTTCACCCCTCCACTTT; CDR3: CASVRDRSSPLHF
size: few; J: TRBJ2-1; D: TRBD2; V: TRBV5-1; DNA: TGCGCCAGCAGCTTGTCAACGAACGGGAGGGGGAATGAGCAGTTCTTC; CDR3: CASSLSTNGRGNEQFF
size: few; J: TRBJ2-1; D: -; V: TRBV29-1; DNA: TGCAGCGTTATTAAAATGAAATCCTACAATGAGCAGTTCTTC; CDR3: CSVIKMKSYNEQFF
size: few; J: TRBJ1-1; D: -; V: TRBV4-1; DNA: TGCGCCAGCAGCCAGGGACGGTTTGAAGCTTTCTTT; CDR3: CASSQGRFEAFF
size: -; J: TRBJ2-1; D: -; V: TRBV7-2; DNA: TGTGCCAGCAGCAGGCAGGGCCGGGGGAGTAAGGTCAATGAGCAGTTCTTC; CDR3: CASSRQGRGSKVNEQFF
size: -; J: TRBJ2-3; D: TRBD2; V: TRBV30; DNA: TGTGCCTGGAGTGTAAGGGCGGGAGCCGCAGATACGCAGTATTTT; CDR3: CAWSVRAGAADTQYF
size: many; J: TRBJ2-2; D: TRBD1; V: TRBV14; DNA: TGTGCCAGCAGCCAATTCCCCATGGACAGGGGATGGGAGCTGTTTTTT; CDR3: CASSQFPMDRGWELFF
size: -; J: TRBJ1-1; D: -; V: TRBV19; DNA: TGTGCCAGTAGCCCCCGGAGTACTGAAGCTTTCTTT; CDR3: CASSPRSTEAFF
size: few; J: TRBJ2-7; D: -; V: TRBV18; DNA: TGTGCCAGCTCACCTAGTTCGCAGGTATACGAGCAGTACTTC; CDR3: CASSPSSQVYEQYF
size: -; J: TRBJ2-1; D: -; V: TRBV30; DNA: TGTGCCTGGAGCGCACCTGGACAGAGGAATGAGCAGTTCTTC; CDR3: CAWSAPGQRNEQFF
size: -; J: TRBJ2-1; D: TRBD2; V: TRBV30; DNA: TGTGCCTGGAGTGTAGGACTAGCGGGAGCCCTAGGTGAGCAGTTCTTC; CDR3: CAWSVGLAGALGEQFF
size: -; J: TRBJ1-1; D: -; V: TRBV23-1; DNA: TGCGCCAGCAGTCAGAGCGGGCCAGGGTTCTCTGAAGCTTTCTTT; CDR3: CASSQSGPGFSEAFF
size: -; J: TRBJ2-4; D: TRBD1; V: TRBV4-2; DNA: TGTGCCAGCAGACCCGTGGGACAGGGGGCGTTAAACATTCAGTACTTC; CDR3: CASRPVGQGALNIQYF
size: -; J: TRBJ2-3; D: -; V: TRBV7-2; DNA: TGTGCCAGCAGCCTCCCGGGACTGGGCGGGGATACGCAGTATTTT; CDR3: CASSLPGLGGDTQYF
size: -; J: TRBJ1-5; D: TRBD1; V: TRBV9; DNA: TGTGCCAGCAGCCTCGGACAGGGGGAATCGTCGCCCCAGCATTTT; CDR3: CASSLGQGESSPQHF
size: -; J: TRBJ1-1; D: TRBD1; V: TRBV30; DNA: TGTGCCTGGGACAGGGCTGGAGGGACTGAAGCTTTCTTT; CDR3: CAWDRAGGTEAFF
size: -; J: TRBJ2-3; D: -; V: TRBV27; DNA: TGTGCCAGTGGCCGTGTTTGGGTTGACGGGGGCGGCACAGATACGCAGTATTTT; CDR3: CASGRVWVDGGGTDTQYF
size: -; J: TRBJ1-2; D: TRBD1; V: TRBV4-2; DNA: TGTGCCAGCAGCCAAGACTGGGACAGGAACTATGGCTACACCTTC; CDR3: CASSQDWDRNYGYTF
size: -; J: TRBJ1-2; D: -; V: TRBV6-5; DNA: TGTGCCAGCTCCCCACGGGCAGATGGCTACACCTTC; CDR3: CASSPRADGYTF
size: -; J: TRBJ2-5; D: -; V: TRBV29-1; DNA: TGCAGCGTTGAAGACCGTAATAGCTTCTATTGGACCGCGTTAAAAGAGACCCAGTACTTC; CDR3: CSVEDRNSFYWTALKETQYF